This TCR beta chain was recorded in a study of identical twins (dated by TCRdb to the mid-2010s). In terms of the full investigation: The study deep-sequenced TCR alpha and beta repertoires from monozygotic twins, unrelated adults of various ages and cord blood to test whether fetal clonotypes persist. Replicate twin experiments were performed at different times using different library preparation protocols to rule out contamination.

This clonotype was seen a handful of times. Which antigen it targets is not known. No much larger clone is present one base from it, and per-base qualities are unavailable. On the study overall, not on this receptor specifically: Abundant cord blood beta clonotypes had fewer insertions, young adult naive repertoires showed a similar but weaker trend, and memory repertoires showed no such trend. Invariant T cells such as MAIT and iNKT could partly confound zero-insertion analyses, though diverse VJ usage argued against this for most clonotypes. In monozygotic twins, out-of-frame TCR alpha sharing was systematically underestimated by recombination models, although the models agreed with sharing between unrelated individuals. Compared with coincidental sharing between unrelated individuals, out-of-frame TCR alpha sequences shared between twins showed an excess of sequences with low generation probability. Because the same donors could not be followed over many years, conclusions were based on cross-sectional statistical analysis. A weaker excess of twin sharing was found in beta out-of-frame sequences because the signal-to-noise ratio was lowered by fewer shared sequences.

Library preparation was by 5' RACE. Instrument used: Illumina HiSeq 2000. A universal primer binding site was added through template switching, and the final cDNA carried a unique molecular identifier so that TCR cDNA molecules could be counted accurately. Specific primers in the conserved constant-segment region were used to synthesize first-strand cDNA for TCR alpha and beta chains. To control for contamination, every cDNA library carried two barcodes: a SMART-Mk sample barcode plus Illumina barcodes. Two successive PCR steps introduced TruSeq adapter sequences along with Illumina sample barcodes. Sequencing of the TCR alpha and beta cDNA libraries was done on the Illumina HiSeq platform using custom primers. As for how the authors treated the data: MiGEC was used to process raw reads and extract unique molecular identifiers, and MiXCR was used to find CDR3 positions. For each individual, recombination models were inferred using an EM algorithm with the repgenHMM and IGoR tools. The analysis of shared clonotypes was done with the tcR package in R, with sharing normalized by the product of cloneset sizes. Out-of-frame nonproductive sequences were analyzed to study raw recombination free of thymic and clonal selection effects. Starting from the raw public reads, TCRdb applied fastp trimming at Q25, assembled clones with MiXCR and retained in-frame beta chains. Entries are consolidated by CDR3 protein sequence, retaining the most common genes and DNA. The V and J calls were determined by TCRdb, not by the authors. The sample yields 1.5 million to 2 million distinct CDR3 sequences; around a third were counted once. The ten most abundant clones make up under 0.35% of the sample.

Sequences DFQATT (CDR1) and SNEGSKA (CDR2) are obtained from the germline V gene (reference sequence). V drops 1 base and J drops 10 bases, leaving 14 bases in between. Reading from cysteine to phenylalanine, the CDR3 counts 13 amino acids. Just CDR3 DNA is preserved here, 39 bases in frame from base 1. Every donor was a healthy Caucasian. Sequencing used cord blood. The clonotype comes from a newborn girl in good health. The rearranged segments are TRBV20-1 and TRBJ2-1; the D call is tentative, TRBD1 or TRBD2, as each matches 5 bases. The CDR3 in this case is CSARGSPGPEQFF. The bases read TGCAGTGCTAGAGGTTCCCCGGGACCAGAGCAGTTCTTC.